What follows is one T cell receptor beta chain and its context. Its antigen remains unknown. This entry is derived from a study of shared clonotypes between healthy human individuals. Findings of the study overall: Rarefaction analysis demonstrated incomplete sorted-subset sequencing notwithstanding large depth.

Only CD45RO-negative cells positively selected for CCR7 counted as naive CD8 cells, so terminally differentiated effector memory CD45RA+ cells were excluded. This CDR3 is 15 amino acids long. The germline gives CDR1 MNHNS, CDR2 SASEGT. V lost 6 bases and J lost 3; bases outside the gene matches: 6. The assay was immunoSEQ multiplex PCR, and TCRdb's table has in-frame clones only and misses some. The sample records more than 600,000 clones, about 91% being singletons. The rearrangement links TRBV6-1 to TRBJ2-2; 8 nucleotides match TRBD1. This TCR derives from a man aged 25 to 45 in good health. Sequences were obtained from naive CD8+ T cells sorted from blood. This chain's CDR3 is CASRDGQGYTGELFF. CDR3 DNA sequence: TGTGCCAGCAGGGACGGACAGGGTTACACCGGGGAGCTGTTTTTT.